The sequence of this TCR beta chain was determined in a study of T cell changes during pregnancy in multiple sclerosis. V shed 6 bases and J shed 1 base, with 12 bases lying between them. From germline, CDR1 is MNHEY and CDR2 SVGAGI. The CDR3 consists of 14 residues. Method: immunoSEQ multiplex PCR; TCRdb's copy keeps in-frame clones and lacks some. This sample carries approximately 54,000 clones, 75% to 95% of them seen once, and the ten largest clones take over 1%. The V and J genes are TRBV6-5 and TRBJ1-1; D not resolved. The sample here was peripheral blood, taken after pregnancy. This receptor was obtained from a female donor in good health, enrolled as a control in a pregnancy study. CDR3 protein: CASSRTPSNTEAFF. CDR3 nucleotide sequence: TGTGCCAGCAGCCGAACACCTTCGAACACTGAAGCTTTCTTT.